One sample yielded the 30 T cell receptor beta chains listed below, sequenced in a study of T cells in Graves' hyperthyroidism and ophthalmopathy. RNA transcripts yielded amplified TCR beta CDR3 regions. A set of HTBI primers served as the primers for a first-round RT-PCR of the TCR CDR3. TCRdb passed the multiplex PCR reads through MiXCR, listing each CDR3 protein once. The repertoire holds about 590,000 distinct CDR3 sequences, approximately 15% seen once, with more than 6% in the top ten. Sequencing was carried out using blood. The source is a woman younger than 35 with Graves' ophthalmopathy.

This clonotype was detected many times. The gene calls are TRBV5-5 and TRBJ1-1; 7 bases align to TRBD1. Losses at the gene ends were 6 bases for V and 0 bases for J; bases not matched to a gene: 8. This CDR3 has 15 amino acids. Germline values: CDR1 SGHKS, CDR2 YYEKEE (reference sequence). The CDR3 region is CASNRQGHMNTEAFF. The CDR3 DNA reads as TGTGCCAGCAACCGACAGGGCCACATGAACACTGAAGCTTTCTTT.

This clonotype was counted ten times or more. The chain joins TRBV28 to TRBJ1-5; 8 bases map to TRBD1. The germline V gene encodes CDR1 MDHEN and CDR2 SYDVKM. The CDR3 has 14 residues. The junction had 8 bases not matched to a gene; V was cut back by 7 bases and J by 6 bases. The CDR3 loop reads CASTTGQGGQPQHF. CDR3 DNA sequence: TGTGCCAGCACCACCGGACAGGGTGGTCAGCCCCAGCATTTT. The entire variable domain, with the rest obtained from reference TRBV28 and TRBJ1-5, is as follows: DVKVTQSSRYLVKRTGEKVFLECVQDMDHENMFWYRQDPGLGLRLIYFSYDVKMKEKGDIPEGYSVSREKKERFSLILESASTNQTSMYLCASTTGQGGQPQHFGDGTRLSIL.

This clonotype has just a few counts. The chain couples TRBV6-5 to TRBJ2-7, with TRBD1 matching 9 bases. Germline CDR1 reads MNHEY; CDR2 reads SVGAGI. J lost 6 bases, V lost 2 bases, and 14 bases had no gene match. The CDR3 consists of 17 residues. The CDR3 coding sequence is TGTGCCAGCAGTTACGACGCCTATTCCAACAGGGGGCCCGAGCAGTACTTC. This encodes CASSYDAYSNRGPEQYF.

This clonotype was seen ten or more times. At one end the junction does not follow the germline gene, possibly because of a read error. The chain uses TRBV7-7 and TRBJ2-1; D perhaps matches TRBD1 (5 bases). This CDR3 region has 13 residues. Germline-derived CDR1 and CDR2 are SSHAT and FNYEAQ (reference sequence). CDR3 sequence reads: CASSRDTHNEQFF. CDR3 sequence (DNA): TGTGCTAGCAGCAGGGATACACACAATGAGCAGTTCTTC.

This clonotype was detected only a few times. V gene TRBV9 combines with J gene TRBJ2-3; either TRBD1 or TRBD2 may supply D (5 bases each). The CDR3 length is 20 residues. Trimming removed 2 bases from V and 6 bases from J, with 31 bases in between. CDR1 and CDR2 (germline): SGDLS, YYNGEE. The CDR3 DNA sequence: TGTGCCAGCAGCGTCGGCCTTTATACGTCTCCCTGGGACCAGGAGGATACGCAGTATTTT. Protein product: CASSVGLYTSPWDQEDTQYF. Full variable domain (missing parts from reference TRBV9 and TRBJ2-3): DSGVTQTPKHLITATGQRVTLRCSPRSGDLSVYWYQQSLDQGLQFLIQYYNGEERAKGNILERFSAQQFPDLHSELNLSSLELGDSALYFCASSVGLYTSPWDQEDTQYFGPGTRLTVL.

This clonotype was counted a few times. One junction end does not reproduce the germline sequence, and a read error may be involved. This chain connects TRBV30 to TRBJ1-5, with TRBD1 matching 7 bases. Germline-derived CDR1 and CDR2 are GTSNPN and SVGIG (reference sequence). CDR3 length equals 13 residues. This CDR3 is CAWSGTEGQPRHF. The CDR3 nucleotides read TGTGCCTGGAGCGGGACAGAAGGTCAGCCCCGGCATTTT.

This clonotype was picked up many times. In DNA form, the CDR3 reads TGTGCCACCATTTCTGGGGAGACCCAGTACTTC. Protein product: CATISGETQYF. The rearrangement links TRBV6-1 to TRBJ2-5, with no clear D. Germline V lookup: CDR1 MNHNS, CDR2 SASEGT. V was shortened by 10 bases and J by 5 bases, with 11 bases between the two germline ends. The CDR3 covers 11 residues.

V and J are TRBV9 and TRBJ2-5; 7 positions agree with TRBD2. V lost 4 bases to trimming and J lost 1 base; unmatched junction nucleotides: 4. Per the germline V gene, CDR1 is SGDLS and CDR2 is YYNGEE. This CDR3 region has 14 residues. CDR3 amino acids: CASSQGGVQETQYF. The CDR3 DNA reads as TGTGCCAGCAGCCAGGGAGGGGTCCAAGAGACCCAGTACTTC.

The CDR3 bases are TGCGCCAGCAGCCTCGGACCTTTTAACTATGGCTACACCTTC. It specifies CASSLGPFNYGYTF. The rearrangement links TRBV5-1 to TRBJ1-2; D not certain. Trimming cost V 4 bases and J 1 base, with 11 bases left between them. The CDR3 contains 14 residues. Germline CDR1 reads SGHRS; CDR2 reads YFSETQ.

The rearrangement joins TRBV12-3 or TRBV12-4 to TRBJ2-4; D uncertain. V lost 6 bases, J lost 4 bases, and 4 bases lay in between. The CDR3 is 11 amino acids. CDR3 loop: CASRLKNIQYF. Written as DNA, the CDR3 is TGTGCCAGCAGGTTGAAAAACATTCAGTACTTC.

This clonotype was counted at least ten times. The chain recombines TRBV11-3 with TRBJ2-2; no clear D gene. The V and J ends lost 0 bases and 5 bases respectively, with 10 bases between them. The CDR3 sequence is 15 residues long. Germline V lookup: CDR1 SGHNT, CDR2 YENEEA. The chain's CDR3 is CASSLDGRLTGELFF. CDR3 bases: TGTGCCAGCAGCTTAGATGGTCGCTTAACCGGGGAGCTGTTTTTT.

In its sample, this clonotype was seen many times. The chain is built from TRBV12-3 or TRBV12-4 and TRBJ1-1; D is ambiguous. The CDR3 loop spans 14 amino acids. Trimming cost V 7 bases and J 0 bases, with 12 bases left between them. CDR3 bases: TGTGCCAGCAACCCGGTGGGTTTGAACACTGAAGCTTTCTTT. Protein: CASNPVGLNTEAFF.

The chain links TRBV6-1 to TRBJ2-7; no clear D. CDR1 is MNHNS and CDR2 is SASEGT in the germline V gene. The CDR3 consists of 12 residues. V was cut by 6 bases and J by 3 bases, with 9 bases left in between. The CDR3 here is CASRPNDYEQYF. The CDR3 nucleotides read TGTGCCAGCAGACCAAACGACTACGAGCAGTACTTC.

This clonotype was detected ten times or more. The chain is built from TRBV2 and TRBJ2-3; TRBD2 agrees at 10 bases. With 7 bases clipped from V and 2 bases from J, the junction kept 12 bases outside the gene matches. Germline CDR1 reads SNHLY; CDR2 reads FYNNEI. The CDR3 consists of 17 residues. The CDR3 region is CASTPTSGMWDTDTQYF. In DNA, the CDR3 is TGTGCCAGCACCCCTACTAGCGGGATGTGGGACACAGATACGCAGTATTTT.

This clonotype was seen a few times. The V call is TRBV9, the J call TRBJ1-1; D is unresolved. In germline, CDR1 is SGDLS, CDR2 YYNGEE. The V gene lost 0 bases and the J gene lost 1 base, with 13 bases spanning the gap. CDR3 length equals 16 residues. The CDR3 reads CASSVGTVASNTEAFF. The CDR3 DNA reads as TGTGCCAGCAGCGTAGGAACAGTCGCCTCGAACACTGAAGCTTTCTTT.

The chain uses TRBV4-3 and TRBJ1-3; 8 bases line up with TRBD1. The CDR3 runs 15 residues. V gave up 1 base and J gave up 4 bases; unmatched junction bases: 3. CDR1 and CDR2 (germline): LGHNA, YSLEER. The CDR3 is CASSQGTGRGNTIYF. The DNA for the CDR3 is TGCGCCAGCAGCCAAGGGACAGGGCGCGGAAACACCATATATTTT.

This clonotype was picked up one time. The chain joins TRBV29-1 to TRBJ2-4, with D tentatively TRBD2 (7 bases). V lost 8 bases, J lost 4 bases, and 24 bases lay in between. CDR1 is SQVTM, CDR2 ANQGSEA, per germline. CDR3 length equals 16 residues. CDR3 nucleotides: TGCAGCCCCCCCGGGGGCGGGAGAGGGGGGAAAAACATTCAGTACTTC. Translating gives CSPPGGGRGGKNIQYF.

CDR3 in amino acids: CASSFEPGAYNEQFF. CDR3 nucleotide sequence: TGCGCCAGCAGCTTTGAGCCCGGAGCCTACAATGAGCAGTTCTTC. V gene TRBV5-1 combines with J gene TRBJ2-1; D is unclear. Trimming removed 2 bases at V and 2 bases at J, with 11 bases between. CDR1 is SGHRS and CDR2 is YFSETQ in the germline V gene. CDR3 length: 15 amino acids.

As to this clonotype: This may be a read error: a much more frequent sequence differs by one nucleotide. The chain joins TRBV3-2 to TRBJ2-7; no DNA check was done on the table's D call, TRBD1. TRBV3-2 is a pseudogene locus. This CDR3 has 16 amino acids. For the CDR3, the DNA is TGTGCCAGCAGCCAAGCCCCAGGACAGGGTAGGAACGAGCAGTACTTC. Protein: CASSQAPGQGRNEQYF.

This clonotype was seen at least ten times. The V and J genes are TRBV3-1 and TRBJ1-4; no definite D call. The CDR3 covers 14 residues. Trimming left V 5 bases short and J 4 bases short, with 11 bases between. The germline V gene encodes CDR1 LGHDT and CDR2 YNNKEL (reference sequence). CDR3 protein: CASSSPGLNEKLFF. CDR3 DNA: TGTGCCAGCAGCTCTCCGGGCCTTAATGAAAAACTGTTTTTT.

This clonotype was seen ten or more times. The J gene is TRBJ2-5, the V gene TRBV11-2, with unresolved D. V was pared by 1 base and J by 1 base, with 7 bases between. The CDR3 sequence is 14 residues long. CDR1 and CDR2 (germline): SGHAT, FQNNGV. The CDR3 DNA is TGTGCCAGCAGCTTAGGTTCTAGCCAAGAGACCCAGTACTTC. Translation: CASSLGSSQETQYF.

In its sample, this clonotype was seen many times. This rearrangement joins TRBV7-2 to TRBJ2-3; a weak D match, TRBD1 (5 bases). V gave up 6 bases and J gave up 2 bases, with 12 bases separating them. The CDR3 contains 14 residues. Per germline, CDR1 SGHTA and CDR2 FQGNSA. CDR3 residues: CASRVQEITDTQYF. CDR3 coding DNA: TGTGCCAGCAGGGTACAGGAGATCACAGATACGCAGTATTTT.

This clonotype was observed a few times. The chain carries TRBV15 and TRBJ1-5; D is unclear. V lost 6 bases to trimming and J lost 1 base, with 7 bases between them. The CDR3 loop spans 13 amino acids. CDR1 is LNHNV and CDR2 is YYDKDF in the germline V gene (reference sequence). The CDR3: CATRGFSNQPQHF. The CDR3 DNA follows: TGTGCCACCAGGGGTTTCAGCAATCAGCCCCAGCATTTT.

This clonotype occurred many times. CDR3 sequence: CASGRTSYNEQFF. CDR3 DNA sequence: TGTGCCAGCGGGAGGACCTCATACAATGAGCAGTTCTTC. The chain carries TRBV3-1 and TRBJ2-1, with D possibly TRBD2 on 6 matching bases. V was trimmed by 8 bases and J by 4 bases, leaving 12 bases between them. The germline V gene has CDR1 LGHDT and CDR2 YNNKEL (reference sequence). The CDR3 has 13 residues.

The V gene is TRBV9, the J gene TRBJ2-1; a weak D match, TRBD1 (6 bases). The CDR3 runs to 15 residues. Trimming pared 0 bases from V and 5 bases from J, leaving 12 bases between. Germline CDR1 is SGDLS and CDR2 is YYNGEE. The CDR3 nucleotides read TGTGCCAGCAGCGTAGGACAGGTTGGGGACAATGAGCAGTTCTTC. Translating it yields CASSVGQVGDNEQFF.

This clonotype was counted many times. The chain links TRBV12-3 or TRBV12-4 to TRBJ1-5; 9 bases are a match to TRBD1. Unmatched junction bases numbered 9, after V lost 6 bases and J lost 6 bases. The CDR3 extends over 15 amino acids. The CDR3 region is CASRRTGALSQPQHF. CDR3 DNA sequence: TGTGCCAGCAGGCGGACAGGGGCCCTGAGTCAGCCCCAGCATTTT.

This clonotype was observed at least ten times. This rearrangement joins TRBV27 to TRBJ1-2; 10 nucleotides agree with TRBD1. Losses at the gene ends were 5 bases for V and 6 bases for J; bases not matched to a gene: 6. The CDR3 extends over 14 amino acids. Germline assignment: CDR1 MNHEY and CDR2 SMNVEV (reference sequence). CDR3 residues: CASSPRTGGHGYTF. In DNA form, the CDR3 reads TGTGCCAGCAGTCCCCGGACAGGGGGGCATGGCTACACCTTC.

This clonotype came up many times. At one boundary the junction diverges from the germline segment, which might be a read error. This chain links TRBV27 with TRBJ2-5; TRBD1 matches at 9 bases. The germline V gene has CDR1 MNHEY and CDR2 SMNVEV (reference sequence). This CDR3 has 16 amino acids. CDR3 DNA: TGTGCCAGCACTTTAACAGGGGGCGTTAGTGGAGAGACCCAGTACTTC. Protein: CASTLTGGVSGETQYF.

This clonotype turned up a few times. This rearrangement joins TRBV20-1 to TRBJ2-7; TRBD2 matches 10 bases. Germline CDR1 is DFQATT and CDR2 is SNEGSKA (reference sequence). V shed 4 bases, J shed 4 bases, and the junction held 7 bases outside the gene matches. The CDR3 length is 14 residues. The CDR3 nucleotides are TGCAGTGCTAAGACCGGGACTAGCGCTTACGAGCAGTACTTC. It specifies CSAKTGTSAYEQYF.

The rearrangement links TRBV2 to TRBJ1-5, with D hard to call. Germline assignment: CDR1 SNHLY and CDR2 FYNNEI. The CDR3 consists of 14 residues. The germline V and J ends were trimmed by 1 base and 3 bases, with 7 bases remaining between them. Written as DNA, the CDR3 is TGTGCCAGCAGTGAAGAGCGATTCAATCAGCCCCAGCATTTT. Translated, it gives CASSEERFNQPQHF.